What follows describes a single T cell receptor (beta chain). Its antigen is not known. Noted time point: pre-treatment sample, taken before nivolumab and TIL therapy. These data come from a study of TIL therapy for anti-PD-1-resistant metastatic lung cancer. For the study at large: Most patients had lung adenocarcinoma. Study observations and caveats: The cohort had more treatment-naive, never-smoker and oncogene-addicted patients than typical.

This was the immunoSEQ v3 assay. TCRdb's table, derived via immunoSEQ multiplex PCR, lists solely in-frame clones and lacks some. The sample holds more than 20,000 clones, just over 70% seen once. The V gene lost 4 bases and the J gene lost 0 bases, with 5 bases spanning the gap. CDR1 is SGHDT, CDR2 YYEEEE, per germline. The CDR3 extends over 12 amino acids. The sequences come from blood, collected at baseline. The chain carries TRBV5-6 and TRBJ2-7; D is undetermined. This sequence was found in a person between 25 and 79 years old with non-small cell lung cancer. The CDR3 DNA follows: TGTGCCAGCAGCGAAAGCTCCTACGAGCAGTACTTC. Translation gives CASSESSYEQYF.